Ten or more counts support the clone carrying this TCR beta chain. TCRdb reprocessed the 5' RACE reads via MiXCR and lists one record per CDR3 protein. The table has roughly 120,000 distinct CDR3 sequences, 9.5% to 15% seen once; the top ten hold 16%. Described time point: blood at routine non-recurrence follow-up after resection. No cell sorting; template was whole RNA from tumor, lung tissue or PBMC. This specimen comes from a study of spatial heterogeneity in lung cancer. The TCR comes from a male donor with early-stage non-small cell lung cancer. Sequenced material: PBMCs, taken at follow-up.

The CDR3 nucleotides are TGTGCCAGCAGTCCTTCAGGGTATGGCTACACCTTC. Amino acids: CASSPSGYGYTF. The chain joins TRBV12-3 or TRBV12-4 to TRBJ1-2; a weak D match, TRBD1 (5 bases). This CDR3 has 12 amino acids. The V gene lost 5 bases and the J gene lost 5 bases, with 9 bases spanning the gap.